The rows below give T cell receptor beta chains drawn from one sample of a study of early T cells in non-severe SARS-CoV-2 infection. Each CDR3 protein gets one entry after TCRdb re-called the 5' RACE reads with MiXCR. The sample has approximately 69,000 distinct CDR3 sequences, roughly 11% seen once; the top ten hold approximately 5%. The material was whole blood, obtained at baseline. The source of these receptors is an adult who was a healthcare worker with PCR-confirmed SARS-CoV-2 infection or an uninfected control (not recorded which). Both conserved end residues are part of each CDR3. D genes are given only for firm matches. A row's size may be missing; if present it is once, few, many or a size class.

d_call | j_call | v_call | clone_size | cdr3_aa | cdr3_nt
. | TRBJ2-3 | TRBV7-3 | few | CASSHPEGNRYTDTQYF | TGTGCCAGCAGCCACCCAGAGGGGAACCGTTACACAGATACGCAGTATTTT
. | TRBJ1-2 | TRBV29-1 | many | CSAGWGQEVGYTF | TGCAGCGCTGGCTGGGGGCAGGAAGTTGGCTACACCTTC
TRBD2 | TRBJ2-1 | TRBV6-2/TRBV6-3 | . | CASSYVASGSNEQFF | TGTGCCAGCAGTTACGTGGCTAGCGGGAGCAATGAGCAGTTCTTC
. | TRBJ2-7 | TRBV3-1 | many | CASSLIGGEQYF | TGTGCCAGCAGCCTGATAGGGGGGGAGCAGTACTTC
. | TRBJ2-1 | TRBV10-3 | few | CPTRQHYNEQFF | TGTCCCACCCGACAGCACTACAATGAGCAGTTCTTC
. | TRBJ2-7 | TRBV10-3 | . | CAVSEGPTYEQYF | TGTGCCGTCAGTGAAGGGCCGACATACGAGCAGTACTTC
TRBD1 | TRBJ2-6 | TRBV30 | few | CAWIWTGAPVGANVLTF | TGTGCCTGGATCTGGACAGGGGCACCGGTGGGGGCCAACGTCCTGACTTTC
. | TRBJ1-1 | TRBV6-2/TRBV6-3 | many | CASKRWVNMAMNTEAFF | TGTGCCAGCAAGCGGTGGGTTAATATGGCGATGAACACTGAAGCTTTCTTT
. | TRBJ2-3 | TRBV6-1 | few | CASSEGEPGTDTQYF | TGTGCCAGCAGTGAAGGCGAGCCAGGCACAGATACGCAGTATTTT
. | TRBJ2-3 | TRBV7-3 | few | CASSLSWGTDTQYF | TGTGCCAGCAGCTTAAGCTGGGGCACAGATACGCAGTATTTT
TRBD2 | TRBJ2-1 | TRBV20-1 | many | CSARNRGSPLSYNEQFF | TGCAGTGCTAGGAATCGCGGGAGCCCCCTCTCCTACAATGAGCAGTTCTTC
. | TRBJ2-4 | TRBV4-2 | many | CASSQGTAGVDIQYF | TGTGCCAGCAGCCAAGGAACGGCAGGGGTGGACATTCAGTACTTC
. | TRBJ2-3 | TRBV7-9 | few | CASSPQGPQDTQYF | TGTGCCAGCAGCCCACAGGGCCCGCAGGATACGCAGTATTTT
TRBD2 | TRBJ2-1 | TRBV7-6 | many | CASSHRGGSYNEQFF | TGTGCCAGCAGCCACCGGGGGGGCTCCTACAATGAGCAGTTCTTC
. | TRBJ2-7 | TRBV7-2 | few | CASSLVGLEQYF | TGTGCCAGCAGCTTAGTGGGCCTCGAGCAGTACTTC
TRBD1 | TRBJ2-1 | TRBV30 | . | CAWRGFQGASYNEQFF | TGTGCCTGGCGGGGCTTCCAGGGGGCCTCCTACAATGAGCAGTTCTTC
TRBD1 | TRBJ2-7 | TRBV7-9 | many | CASSHWDREYEQYF | TGTGCCAGCAGTCATTGGGACAGGGAGTACGAGCAGTACTTC
TRBD2 | TRBJ2-4 | TRBV7-9 | many | CASSSTSVYIQYF | TGTGCCAGCAGCTCGACTAGCGTATACATTCAGTACTTC
. | TRBJ1-2 | TRBV6-2/TRBV6-3 | . | CASSYHGQTTYGYTF | TGTGCCAGCAGTTATCACGGACAAACTACCTATGGCTACACCTTC
. | TRBJ2-2 | TRBV6-5 | many | CASSYSRGELFF | TGTGCCAGCAGTTACTCGAGGGGGGAGCTGTTTTTT
. | TRBJ2-4 | TRBV5-4 | few | CASSLAGAKNIQYF | TGTGCCAGCAGCTTGGCGGGAGCCAAAAACATTCAGTACTTC
. | TRBJ1-2 | TRBV5-5 | . | CASSLVADTNYGYTF | TGTGCCAGCAGCTTGGTGGCAGACACTAACTATGGCTACACCTTC